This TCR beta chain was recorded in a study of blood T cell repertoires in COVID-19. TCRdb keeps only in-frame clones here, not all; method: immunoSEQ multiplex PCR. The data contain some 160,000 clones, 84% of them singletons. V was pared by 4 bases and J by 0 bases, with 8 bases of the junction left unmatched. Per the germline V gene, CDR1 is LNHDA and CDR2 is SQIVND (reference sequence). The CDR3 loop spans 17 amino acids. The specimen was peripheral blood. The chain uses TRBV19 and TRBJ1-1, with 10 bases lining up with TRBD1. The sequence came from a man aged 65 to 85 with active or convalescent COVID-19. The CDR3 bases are TGTGCCAGTAGTACCCCCTGGACAGGGGGTCTGAACACTGAAGCTTTCTTT. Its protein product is CASSTPWTGGLNTEAFF. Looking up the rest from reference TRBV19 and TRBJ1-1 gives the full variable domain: DGGITQSPKYLFRKEGQNVTLSCEQNLNHDAMYWYRQDPGQGLRLIYYSQIVNDFQKGDIAEGYSVSREKKESFPLTVTSAQKNPTAFYLCASSTPWTGGLNTEAFFGQGTRLTVV.